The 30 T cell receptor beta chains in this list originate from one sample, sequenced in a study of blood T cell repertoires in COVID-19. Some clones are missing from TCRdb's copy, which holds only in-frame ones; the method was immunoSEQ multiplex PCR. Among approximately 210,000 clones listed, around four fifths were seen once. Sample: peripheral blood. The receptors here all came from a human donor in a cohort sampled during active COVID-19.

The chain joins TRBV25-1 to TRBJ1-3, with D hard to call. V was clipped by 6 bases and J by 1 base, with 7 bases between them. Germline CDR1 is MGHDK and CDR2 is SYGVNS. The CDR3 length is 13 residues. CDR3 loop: CASSRGSGNTIYF. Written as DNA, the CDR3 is TGTGCCAGCAGCCGAGGATCTGGAAACACCATATATTTT.

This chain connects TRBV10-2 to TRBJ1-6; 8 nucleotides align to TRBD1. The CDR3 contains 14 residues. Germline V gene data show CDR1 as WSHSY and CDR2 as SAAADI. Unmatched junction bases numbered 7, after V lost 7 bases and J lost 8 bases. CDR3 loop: CASTRQGSDSPLHF. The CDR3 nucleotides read TGCGCCAGCACCCGACAGGGGTCAGATTCACCCCTCCACTTT.

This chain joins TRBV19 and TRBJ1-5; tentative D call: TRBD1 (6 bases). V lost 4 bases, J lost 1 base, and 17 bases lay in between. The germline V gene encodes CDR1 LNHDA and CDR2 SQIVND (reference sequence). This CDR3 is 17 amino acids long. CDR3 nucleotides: TGTGCCAGTAGTAACCCGACAGGAGTTCGGAGCAATCAGCCCCAGCATTTT. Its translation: CASSNPTGVRSNQPQHF.

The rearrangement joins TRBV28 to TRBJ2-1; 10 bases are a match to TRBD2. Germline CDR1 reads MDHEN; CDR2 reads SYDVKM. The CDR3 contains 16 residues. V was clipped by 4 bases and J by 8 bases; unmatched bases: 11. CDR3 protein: CASSSLPAGGLDEQFF. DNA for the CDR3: TGTGCCAGCAGTTCTCTGCCAGCGGGAGGGCTGGATGAGCAGTTCTTC.

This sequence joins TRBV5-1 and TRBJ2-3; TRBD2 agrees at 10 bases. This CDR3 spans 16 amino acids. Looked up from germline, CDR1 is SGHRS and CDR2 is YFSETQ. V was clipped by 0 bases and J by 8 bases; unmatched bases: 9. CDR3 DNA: TGCGCCAGCAGCTTGGAGGCTAGCGGGAGTTCTGTTACGCAGTATTTT. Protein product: CASSLEASGSSVTQYF.

The CDR3 is CASSVATTYEQYF. The CDR3 coding sequence is TGCGCCAGCAGCGTAGCCACCACCTACGAGCAGTACTTC. The chain links TRBV5-1 to TRBJ2-7; the D is unclear. CDR1 SGHRS and CDR2 YFSETQ come from the germline V gene. The CDR3 has 13 amino acids. Deletions cut 4 bases from V and 2 bases from J, with 10 bases between.

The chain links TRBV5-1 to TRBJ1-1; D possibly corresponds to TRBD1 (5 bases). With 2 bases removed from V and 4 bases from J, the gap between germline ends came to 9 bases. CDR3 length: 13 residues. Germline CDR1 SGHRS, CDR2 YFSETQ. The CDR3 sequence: CASSFDSRTEAFF. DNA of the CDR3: TGCGCCAGCAGCTTTGACAGCCGCACTGAAGCTTTCTTT.

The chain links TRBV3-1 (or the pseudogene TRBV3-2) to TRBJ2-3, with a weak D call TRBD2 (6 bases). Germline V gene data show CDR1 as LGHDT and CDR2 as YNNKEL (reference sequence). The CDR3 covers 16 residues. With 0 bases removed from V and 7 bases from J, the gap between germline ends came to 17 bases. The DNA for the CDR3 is TGTGCCAGCAGCCAAGATGGGACGGGGGTTGCTAATACGCAGTATTTT. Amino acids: CASSQDGTGVANTQYF.

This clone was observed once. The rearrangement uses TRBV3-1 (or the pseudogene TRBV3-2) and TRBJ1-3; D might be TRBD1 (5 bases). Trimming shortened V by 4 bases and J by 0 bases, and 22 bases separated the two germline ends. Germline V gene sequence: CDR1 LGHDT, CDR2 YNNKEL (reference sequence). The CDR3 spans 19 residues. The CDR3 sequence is CASSPGLGGASSSGNTIYF. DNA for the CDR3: TGTGCCAGCAGCCCGGGTCTCGGAGGGGCCTCTAGCTCTGGAAACACCATATATTTT.

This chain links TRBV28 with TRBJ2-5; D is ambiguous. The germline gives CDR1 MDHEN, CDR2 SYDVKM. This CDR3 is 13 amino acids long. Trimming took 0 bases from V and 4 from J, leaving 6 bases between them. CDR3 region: CASSLWQLETQYF. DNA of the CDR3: TGTGCCAGCAGTTTATGGCAGTTAGAGACCCAGTACTTC.

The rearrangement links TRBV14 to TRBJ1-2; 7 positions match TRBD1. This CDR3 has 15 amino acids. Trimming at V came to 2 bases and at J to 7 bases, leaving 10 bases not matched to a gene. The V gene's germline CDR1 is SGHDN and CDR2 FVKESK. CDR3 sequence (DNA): TGTGCCAGCAGCCAAACGACAGGGCGGGTTGTTGGCTACACCTTC. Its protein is CASSQTTGRVVGYTF. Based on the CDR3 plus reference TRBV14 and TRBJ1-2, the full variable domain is EAGVTQFPSHSVIEKGQTVTLRCDPISGHDNLYWYRRVMGKEIKFLLHFVKESKQDESGMPNNRFLAERTGGTYSTLKVQPAELEDSGVYFCASSQTTGRVVGYTFGSGTRLTVV.

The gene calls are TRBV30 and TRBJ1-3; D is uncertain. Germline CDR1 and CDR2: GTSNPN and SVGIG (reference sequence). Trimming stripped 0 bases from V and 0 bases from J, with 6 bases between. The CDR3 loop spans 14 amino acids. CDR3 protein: CAWSVSSSGNTIYF. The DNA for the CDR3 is TGTGCCTGGAGTGTAAGCTCCTCTGGAAACACCATATATTTT.

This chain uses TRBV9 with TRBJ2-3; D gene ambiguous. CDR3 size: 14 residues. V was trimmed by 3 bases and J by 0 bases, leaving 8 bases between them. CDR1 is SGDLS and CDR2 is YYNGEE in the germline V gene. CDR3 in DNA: TGTGCCAGCAGCGCTAGGCAGAGCACAGATACGCAGTATTTT. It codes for CASSARQSTDTQYF.

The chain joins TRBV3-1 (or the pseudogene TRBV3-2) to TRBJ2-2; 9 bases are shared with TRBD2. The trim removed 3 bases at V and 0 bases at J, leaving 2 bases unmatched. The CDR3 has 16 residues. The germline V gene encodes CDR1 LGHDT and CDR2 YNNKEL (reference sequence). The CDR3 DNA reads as TGTGCCAGCAGCCAGGCGGGAGGGTCGAACACCGGGGAGCTGTTTTTT. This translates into CASSQAGGSNTGELFF.

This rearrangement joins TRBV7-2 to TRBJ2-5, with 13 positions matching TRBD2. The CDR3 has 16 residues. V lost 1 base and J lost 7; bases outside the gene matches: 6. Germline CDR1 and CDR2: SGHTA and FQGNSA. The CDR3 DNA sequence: TGTGCCAGCAGCTTAGGGACTAGCGGGAGTTTCGGGACCCAGTACTTC. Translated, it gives CASSLGTSGSFGTQYF.

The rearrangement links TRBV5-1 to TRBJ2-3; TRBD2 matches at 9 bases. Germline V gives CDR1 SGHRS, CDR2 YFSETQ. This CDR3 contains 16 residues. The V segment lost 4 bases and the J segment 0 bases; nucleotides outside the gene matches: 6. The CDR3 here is CASSLSGSSSTDTQYF. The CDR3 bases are TGCGCCAGCAGCCTTAGCGGGAGTAGCAGCACAGATACGCAGTATTTT. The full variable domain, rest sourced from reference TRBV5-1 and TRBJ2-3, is KAGVTQTPRYLIKTRGQQVTLSCSPISGHRSVSWYQQTPGQGLQFLFEYFSETQRNKGNFPGRFSGRQFSNSRSEMNVSTLELGDSALYLCASSLSGSSSTDTQYFGPGTRLTVL.

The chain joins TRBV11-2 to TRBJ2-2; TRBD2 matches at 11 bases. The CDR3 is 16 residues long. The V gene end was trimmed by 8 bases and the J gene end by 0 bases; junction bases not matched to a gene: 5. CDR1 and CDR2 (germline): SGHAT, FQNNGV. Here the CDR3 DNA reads TGTGCCAGCGCTAGCGGGAGGCAATCGAACACCGGGGAGCTGTTTTTT. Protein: CASASGRQSNTGELFF. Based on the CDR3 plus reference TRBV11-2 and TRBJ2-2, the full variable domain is EAGVAQSPRYKIIEKRQSVAFWCNPISGHATLYWYQQILGQGPKLLIQFQNNGVVDDSQLPKDRFSAERLKGVDSTLKIQPAKLEDSAVYLCASASGRQSNTGELFFGEGSRLTVL.

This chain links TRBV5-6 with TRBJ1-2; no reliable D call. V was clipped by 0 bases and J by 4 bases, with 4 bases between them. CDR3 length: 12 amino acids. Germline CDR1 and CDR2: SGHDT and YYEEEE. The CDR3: CASSLEPYGYTF. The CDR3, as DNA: TGTGCCAGCAGCTTGGAGCCCTATGGCTACACCTTC.

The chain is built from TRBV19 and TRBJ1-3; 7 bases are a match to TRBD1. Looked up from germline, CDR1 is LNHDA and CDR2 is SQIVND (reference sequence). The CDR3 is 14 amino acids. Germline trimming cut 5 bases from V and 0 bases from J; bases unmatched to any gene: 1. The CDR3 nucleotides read TGTGCCAGTAGTCGACAGGGCTCTGGAAACACCATATATTTT. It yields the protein CASSRQGSGNTIYF.

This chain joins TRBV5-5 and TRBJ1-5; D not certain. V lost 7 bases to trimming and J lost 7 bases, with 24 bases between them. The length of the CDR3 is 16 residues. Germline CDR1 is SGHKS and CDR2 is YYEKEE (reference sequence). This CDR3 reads CASEPLPEAGNQPQHF. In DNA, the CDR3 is TGTGCCAGCGAACCCCTACCAGAGGCGGGAAACCAGCCCCAGCATTTT.

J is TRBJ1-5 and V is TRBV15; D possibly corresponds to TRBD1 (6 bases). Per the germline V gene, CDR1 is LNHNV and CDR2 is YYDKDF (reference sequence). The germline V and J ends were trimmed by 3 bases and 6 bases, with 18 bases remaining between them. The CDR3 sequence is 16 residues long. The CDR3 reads CATSSRGTGLGQPQHF. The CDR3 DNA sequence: TGTGCCACCAGCAGCCGGGGTACAGGGTTGGGTCAGCCCCAGCATTTT.

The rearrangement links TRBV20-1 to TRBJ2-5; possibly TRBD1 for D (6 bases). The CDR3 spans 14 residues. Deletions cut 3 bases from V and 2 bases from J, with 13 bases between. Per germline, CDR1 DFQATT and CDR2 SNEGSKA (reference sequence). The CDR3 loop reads CSASRDTSQETQYF. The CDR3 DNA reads TGCAGTGCTAGTCGGGACACTTCACAAGAGACCCAGTACTTC.

CDR3 bases: TGTGCCAGCACCAGACAGAACACCGGGGAGCTGTTTTTT. It yields the protein CASTRQNTGELFF. The chain couples TRBV5-8 to TRBJ2-2; D uncertain. Germline assignment: CDR1 SGHTS and CDR2 YDEGEE. V lost 6 bases and J lost 1, with 7 bases in between. The CDR3 is made up of 13 amino acids. The whole variable domain, filled in from reference TRBV5-8 and TRBJ2-2, reads EAGVTQSPTHLIKTRGQQATLRCSPISGHTSVYWYQQALGLGLQFLLWYDEGEERNRGNFPPRFSGRQFPNYSSELNVNALELEDSALYLCASTRQNTGELFFGEGSRLTVL.

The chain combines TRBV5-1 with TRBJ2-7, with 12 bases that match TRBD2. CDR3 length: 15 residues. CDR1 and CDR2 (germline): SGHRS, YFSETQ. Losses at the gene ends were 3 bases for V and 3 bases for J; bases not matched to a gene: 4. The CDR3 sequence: CASSWTSGTIYEQYF. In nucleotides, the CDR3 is TGCGCCAGCAGCTGGACTAGCGGGACCATCTACGAGCAGTACTTC.

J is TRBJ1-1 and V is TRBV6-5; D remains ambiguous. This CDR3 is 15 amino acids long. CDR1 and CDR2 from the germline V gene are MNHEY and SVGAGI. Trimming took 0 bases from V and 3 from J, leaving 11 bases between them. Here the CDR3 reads CASSYSYVQDTEAFF. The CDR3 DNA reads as TGTGCCAGCAGTTACTCGTACGTTCAGGACACTGAAGCTTTCTTT.

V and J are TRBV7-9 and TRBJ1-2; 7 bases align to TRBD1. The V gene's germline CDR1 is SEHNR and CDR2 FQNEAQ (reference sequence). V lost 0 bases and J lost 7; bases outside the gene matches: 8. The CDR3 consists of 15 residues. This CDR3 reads CASSLATGLERGYTF. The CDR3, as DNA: TGTGCCAGCAGCTTAGCGACAGGGTTGGAACGTGGCTACACCTTC. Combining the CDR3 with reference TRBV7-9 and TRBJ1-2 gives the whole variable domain DTGVSQNPRHKITKRGQNVTFRCDPISEHNRLYWYRQTLGQGPEFLTYFQNEAQLEKSRLLSDRFSAERPKGSFSTLEIQRTEQGDSAMYLCASSLATGLERGYTFGSGTRLTVV.

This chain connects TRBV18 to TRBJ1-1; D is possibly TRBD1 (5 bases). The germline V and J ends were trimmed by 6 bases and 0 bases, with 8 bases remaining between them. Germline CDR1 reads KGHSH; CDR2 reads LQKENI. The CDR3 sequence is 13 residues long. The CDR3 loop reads CASSQDMNTEAFF. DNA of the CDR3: TGTGCCAGCTCTCAGGACATGAACACTGAAGCTTTCTTT.

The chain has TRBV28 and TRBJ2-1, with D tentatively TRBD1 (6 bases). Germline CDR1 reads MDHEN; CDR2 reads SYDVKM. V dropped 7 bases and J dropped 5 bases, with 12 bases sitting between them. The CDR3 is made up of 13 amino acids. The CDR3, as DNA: TGTGCCAGCACCGGGACATACAACAATGAGCAGTTCTTC. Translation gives CASTGTYNNEQFF.

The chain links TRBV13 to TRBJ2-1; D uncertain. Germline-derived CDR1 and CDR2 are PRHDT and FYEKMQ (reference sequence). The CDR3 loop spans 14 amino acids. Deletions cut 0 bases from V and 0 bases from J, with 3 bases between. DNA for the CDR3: TGTGCCAGCAGCTTAGGGAGCTCCTACAATGAGCAGTTCTTC. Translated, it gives CASSLGSSYNEQFF.

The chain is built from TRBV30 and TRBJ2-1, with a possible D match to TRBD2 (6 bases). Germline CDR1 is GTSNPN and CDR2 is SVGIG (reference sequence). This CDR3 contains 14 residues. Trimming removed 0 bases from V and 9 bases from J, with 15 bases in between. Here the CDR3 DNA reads TGTGCCTGGAGTGTGGGCCTCGGGGGACTTGAGCAGTTCTTC. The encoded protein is CAWSVGLGGLEQFF. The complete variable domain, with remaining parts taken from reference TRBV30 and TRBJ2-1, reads SQTIHQWPATLVQPVGSPLSLECTVEGTSNPNLYWYRQAAGRGLQLLFYSVGIGQISSEVPQNLSASRPQDRQFILSSKKLLLSDSGFYLCAWSVGLGGLEQFFGPGTRLTVL.